This T cell receptor (beta chain) came from a study of blood T cell repertoires in COVID-19. Looking at the study overall: Samples taken during acute and convalescent COVID-19 were collected in the United States, Italy and Spain. From T cells, B-cell-depleted T cells, or PBMCs came the material, which was cDNA or gDNA.

How the authors handled the data: Researchers report that nucleated cell counts were estimated from reference gene primer amplification. Profiled with immunoSEQ multiplex PCR; TCRdb holds only in-frame clones, not every one. D and trimming come from the DNA, and the V and J calls and clone size come from that table. The table lists a few hundred thousand clones, roughly 88% of them singletons. V gave up 3 bases and J gave up 4 bases, with 18 bases separating them. Germline V gene sequence: CDR1 KGHSH, CDR2 LQKENI. CDR3 size: 16 residues. The rearrangement joins TRBV18 to TRBJ1-2, with a tentative D call TRBD1 (6 bases). The sample taken for sequencing was peripheral blood. The sequence was obtained from a man aged 80 or over with acute or convalescent COVID-19. CDR3 nucleotides: TGTGCCAGCTCACCCAGTCTGGTACAGGGTCCCTATGGCTACACCTTC. Translating gives CASSPSLVQGPYGYTF.